One TCR beta chain is described in this entry. This clonotype appeared a single time. The antigen this receptor binds is unknown. Germline is not matched at one junction end, which may reflect a read error. Total RNA and DNA were co-extracted from around 18-30 mg of bulk tissue with the AllPrep DNA/RNA mini kit, without cell sorting. Between late 2015 and March 2016, a few patients in China with histopathologically diagnosed primary liver carcinoma had surgical resection. Chronic HBV infection was present in the patients, and the patients were treatment-naive at sampling. Fresh tumor and adjacent tissue pieces were bisected, with one half stored in RNAlater at -80 degrees C and the other half sent for histology. The data stem from a study of tumor-infiltrating lymphocytes in primary liver carcinoma (dated by TCRdb to 2017 to 2019). Turning to the overall study: Of the five patients, three men and two women aged 30 to 69 years, four had hepatocellular carcinoma and one had combined HCC and intrahepatic cholangiocarcinoma. The tumors of the five patients were staged as T1-T3 N0M0, with maximum diameters ranging from roughly 4 to 10 cm. Each sample produced roughly 3.65 to 7.5 million productive TCRbeta reads, and read depth showed no significant difference between tissue types. For each liver tumor, the study sampled five regions along with adjacent normal tissue and blood, and applied TCRbeta repertoire sequencing, expression microarrays and whole-exome sequencing. TCRbeta repertoire sequencing covered roughly 35 specimens from 5 patients: 25 or so tumor regions, 5 adjacent noncancerous liver tissues and 5 peripheral blood samples. High reproducibility was observed for the technical replicate repertoires, with mean shared-clone rates approximately 0.9 and correlation coefficients above 0.95.

TCRbeta-specific cDNA was reverse-transcribed from 500 to 550 ng total RNA using a constant-region primer and ProtoScript II reverse transcriptase. The TCRbeta libraries were prepared through three rounds of nested multiplex PCR following a slightly modified ARM-PCR procedure. The first two PCR rounds used multiplex TRBV1-TRBV30 forward primers with a Cbeta reverse primer, each for roughly 11 cycles. A final 25-cycle PCR with Deep VentR polymerase added sample barcodes and Illumina adapters. Amplicons of 200-500 bp were gel-purified with a QIAquick gel extraction kit before sequencing. TCRbeta amplicons were sequenced on an Illumina HiSeq 2500 with 250-bp paired-end reads. In the source study's methods: To recover full CDR3 sequences, reads were quality-trimmed using Trimmomatic v0.33 and paired reads were then merged using FLASH v1.2.11. MiGEC v1.2.1b assigned V, D and J germline segments to the rearranged TCRbeta sequences. Clonotype statistics and Shannon-Wiener diversity indices were computed with VDJtools v1.0.0. Except for diversity analysis, only the 250 most abundant clonotypes of each sample were used in subsequent analyses to reduce sampling bias. Starting from the raw public reads, TCRdb applied fastp trimming at Q25, assembled clones with MiXCR and retained in-frame beta chains. Records with the same CDR3 protein are collapsed into one entry carrying the most frequent genes and DNA. Here the V and J calls rest on TCRdb's processing, not on the authors' analysis. This sample gives around 37,000 distinct CDR3 sequences in total; 75% of them show up just once. The ten largest clones represent 37% of the sample.

Based on the germline V gene, the CDR1 and CDR2 sequences are MDHEN and SYDVKM. Including the terminal cysteine and phenylalanine, the CDR3 comprises 15 residues. The read is trimmed to its CDR3 DNA, 45 bases read in frame from base 1. What the study reported, not specific to this receptor: The study included only five patients, and the authors note findings should be validated in a larger study. Bulk unsorted samples precluded comparing CD4+ and CD8+ T cell repertoires. A significantly larger repertoire fraction was made up by the top 250 clones in tumors than in blood (p = 0.039). Pairs of tumor regions showed greater repertoire overlap (mean roughly 35%) than tumor-adjacent pairs (17%) or tumor-blood pairs (about 15%), which is consistent with antigen-driven expansion. Because only the TCR beta chain was sequenced and unpaired alpha chains were not captured, true repertoire diversity is likely underestimated.

The chain uses TRBV28 and TRBJ2-1, with TRBD1 identical over 11 junction bases. What was sequenced was tumor-adjacent normal liver tissue. The TCR comes from a man in his forties or fifties with primary liver carcinoma and hepatitis B virus infection. The nucleotide sequence reads as follows: TGCGCCAGCAGCTTGGGACAGGGGGTGACCGATGAGCGGTTCTTC. Translated, this gives CASSLGQGVTDERFF.